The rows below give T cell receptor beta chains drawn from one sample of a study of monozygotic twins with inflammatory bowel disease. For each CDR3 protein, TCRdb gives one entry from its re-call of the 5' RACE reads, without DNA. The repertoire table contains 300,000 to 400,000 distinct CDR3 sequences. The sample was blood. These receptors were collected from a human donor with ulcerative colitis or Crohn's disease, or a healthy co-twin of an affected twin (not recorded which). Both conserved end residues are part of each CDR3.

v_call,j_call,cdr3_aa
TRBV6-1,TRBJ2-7,CASSEVPGDEQYF
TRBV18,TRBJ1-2,CASSPPGRVDYGYTF
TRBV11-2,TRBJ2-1,CASSPRQDSSYNEQFF
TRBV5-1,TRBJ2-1,CASSGTAYYNEQFF
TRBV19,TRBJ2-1,CASRQGQGSYNEQFF
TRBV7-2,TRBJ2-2,CASSLDPGGTGVLFF
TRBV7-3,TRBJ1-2,CASSPSRTGNRDGYTF
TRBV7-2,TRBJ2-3,CASIGTSGTDTQYF
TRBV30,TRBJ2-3,CAWSLLEGGGTQYF
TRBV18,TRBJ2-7,CASSPPSRTSYEQYF
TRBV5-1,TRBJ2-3,CASSLSYTQYF
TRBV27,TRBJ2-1,CASSSGMSYNEQFF
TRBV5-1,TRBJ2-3,CASASWDPDTDTQYF
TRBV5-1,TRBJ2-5,CASSLMRTEGETQYF
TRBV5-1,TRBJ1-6,CASSLGVGVLHF
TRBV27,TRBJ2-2,CASSFSLGAYTGELFF
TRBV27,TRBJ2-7,CASSGQGLDEQYF
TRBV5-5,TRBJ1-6,CASSTNSYNSPLHF
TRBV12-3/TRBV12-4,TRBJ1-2,CASSAQGFGYTF
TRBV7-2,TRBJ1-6,CASSLQDLRGPLHF
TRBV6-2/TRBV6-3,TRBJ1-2,CASTPPGLLYGYTF
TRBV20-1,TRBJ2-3,CSAPGSGTDTQYF
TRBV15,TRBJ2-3,CATSRSAWDSGGRSDTQYF
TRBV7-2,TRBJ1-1,CASRLQGTNTEAFF
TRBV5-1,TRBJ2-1,CASSFIGQGALYNEQFF
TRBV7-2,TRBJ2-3,CASSLGPGGARDTQYF
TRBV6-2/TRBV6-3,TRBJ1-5,CASRPGQGGINQPQHF
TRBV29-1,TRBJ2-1,CSVAGPRNEQFF
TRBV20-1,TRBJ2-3,CSAILAGGPSTDTQYF
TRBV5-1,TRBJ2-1,CASSPDSRQFF
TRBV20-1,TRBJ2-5,CSARDGGITGMQTQYF
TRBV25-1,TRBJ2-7,CASSESSWEQYF
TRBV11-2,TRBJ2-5,CASEQFPPPSGGVLRTQYF
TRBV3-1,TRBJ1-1,CASSQGPEAFF
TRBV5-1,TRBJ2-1,CASSLDPGGPYNEQFF
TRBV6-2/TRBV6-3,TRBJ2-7,CASEGTSYEQYF
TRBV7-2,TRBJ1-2,CASSLASMGQYGYTF
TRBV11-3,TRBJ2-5,CASSLQGVAPQDF
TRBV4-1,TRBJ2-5,CASSQEGLQETQYF
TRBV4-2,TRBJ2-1,CASSHAWTSGGEAFF
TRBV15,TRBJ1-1,CATSRDGVNTEAFF
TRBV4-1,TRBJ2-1,CASSQSLSYNEQFF
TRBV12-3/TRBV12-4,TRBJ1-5,CASSWTAYQPQHF
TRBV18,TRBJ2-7,CASSPPTGARSYEQYF
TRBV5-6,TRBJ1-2,CASSRRGGQNFYGYTF
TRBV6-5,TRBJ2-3,CASSTFSTDTQYF
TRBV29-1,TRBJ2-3,CSVAHGPSDTQYF
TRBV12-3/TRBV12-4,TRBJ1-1,CASSLAEFLERPNTEAFF
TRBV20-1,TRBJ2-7,CSARRLGSYEQYF
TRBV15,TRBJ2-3,CATSTFTGTSADTQYF
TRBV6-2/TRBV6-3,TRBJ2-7,CATNLWGRGSYEQYF
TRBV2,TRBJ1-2,CASRGTDIYGYTF
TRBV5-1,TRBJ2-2,CASSLEPSQTGELFF
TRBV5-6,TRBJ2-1,CASSLPAWGQGPYNEQFF
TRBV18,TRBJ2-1,CASSPQPGSSYNEQFF